The 23 T cell receptor beta chains reported below all come from one sample, sequenced in a study of OX40 agonist ivuxolimab in advanced cancers. Using immunoSEQ multiplex PCR, the repertoire was profiled, and TCRdb retains in-frame clones only, with some absent. The sample gives 90,000 to 100,000 clones, about 86% of which show up once; more than 1.1% is in the top ten. Specimen: CD4+ or CD8+ T cells sorted from blood, collected in a trial of the OX40 agonist ivuxolimab. The source of these receptors is an adult with an advanced solid tumor such as melanoma, head and neck, liver or kidney cancer.

The chain recombines TRBV4-1 with TRBJ2-3, with 11 nucleotides matching TRBD2. CDR1 and CDR2 from the germline V gene are MGHRA and YSYEKL. The J segment lost 3 bases and the V segment lost 1 base, leaving 3 bases of the junction unmatched. The CDR3 is 16 residues long. CDR3 sequence reads: CASSQVAGGPTDTQYF. CDR3 nucleotide sequence: TGCGCCAGCAGCCAAGTAGCGGGAGGGCCAACAGATACGCAGTATTTT.

The chain joins TRBV29-1 to TRBJ1-1, with D hard to call. The CDR3 is made up of 14 amino acids. V was trimmed by 3 bases and J by 2 bases, leaving 13 bases between them. Per germline, CDR1 SQVTM and CDR2 ANQGSEA. The CDR3 loop reads CSVDFSGFNTEAFF. The CDR3 DNA follows: TGCAGCGTTGACTTTTCCGGTTTCAACACTGAAGCTTTCTTT.

The chain combines TRBV12-5 with TRBJ2-5, with TRBD2 matching 12 bases. The CDR3 loop spans 16 amino acids. Germline V gives CDR1 LGHNT, CDR2 FRNRAP. V was clipped by 1 base and J by 4 bases; unmatched bases: 4. Here the CDR3 reads CASGLALAGGSETQYF. CDR3 sequence (DNA): TGTGCTAGTGGTTTGGCACTAGCGGGGGGATCAGAGACCCAGTACTTC.

This chain links TRBV18 with TRBJ2-5; TRBD1 aligns across 10 bases. Germline V gene data show CDR1 as KGHSH and CDR2 as LQKENI. The CDR3 has 15 amino acids. The junction had 6 bases not matched to a gene; V was cut back by 5 bases and J by 3 bases. CDR3 loop: CASSAGTGDKETQYF. In nucleotides, the CDR3 is TGTGCCAGCTCAGCCGGGACAGGGGATAAAGAGACCCAGTACTTC.

V and J are TRBV19 and TRBJ1-1; D unresolved. The V gene lost 1 base and the J gene lost 0 bases, with 6 bases spanning the gap. This CDR3 comprises 14 residues. Germline CDR1 reads LNHDA; CDR2 reads SQIVND (reference sequence). The CDR3 nucleotides are TGTGCCAGTAGTATAGGCAGCTTGAACACTGAAGCTTTCTTT. Amino acid sequence: CASSIGSLNTEAFF.

This rearrangement joins TRBV28 to TRBJ2-7; D call uncertain. CDR1 and CDR2 (germline): MDHEN, SYDVKM. V gave up 1 base and J gave up 0 bases, with 13 bases separating them. The CDR3 consists of 16 residues. CDR3 sequence reads: CASSLSFVASSYEQYF. The CDR3 nucleotides are TGTGCCAGCAGTTTATCCTTTGTAGCAAGCTCCTACGAGCAGTACTTC.

On this clone itself: Different DNA sequences within this sample yield the same CDR3. In DNA form, the CDR3 reads TGTGCCAGCTCACCAGGCTCTGGGGCCAACGTCCTGACTTTC. Amino acid sequence: CASSPGSGANVLTF. The V call is TRBV18, the J call TRBJ2-6; D is undetermined. CDR1 and CDR2 (germline): KGHSH, LQKENI. Trimming removed 2 bases at V and 0 bases at J, with 2 bases between. The CDR3 has 14 amino acids.

The chain recombines TRBV5-1 with TRBJ1-5; 8 bases line up with TRBD1. V lost 5 bases and J lost 7; bases outside the gene matches: 11. CDR3 length: 15 amino acids. Germline V gene lookup returns CDR1 SGHRS and CDR2 YFSETQ. CDR3 amino acids: CASSLTGGERQPQHF. The CDR3 DNA follows: TGCGCCAGCAGTCTTACAGGGGGTGAGAGGCAGCCCCAGCATTTT. Full variable domain (rest looked up from reference TRBV5-1 and TRBJ1-5): KAGVTQTPRYLIKTRGQQVTLSCSPISGHRSVSWYQQTPGQGLQFLFEYFSETQRNKGNFPGRFSGRQFSNSRSEMNVSTLELGDSALYLCASSLTGGERQPQHFGDGTRLSIL.

This chain joins TRBV5-4 and TRBJ2-1; D not certain. Looked up from germline, CDR1 is SGHNT and CDR2 is YYREEE (reference sequence). The CDR3 loop spans 16 amino acids. V lost 4 bases, J lost 1 base, and 15 bases lay in between. The CDR3 sequence: CASSQVEWRSYNEQFF. Written as DNA, the CDR3 is TGTGCCAGCAGCCAAGTTGAATGGCGGTCCTACAATGAGCAGTTCTTC.

The chain carries TRBV7-9 and TRBJ1-4; the D is unclear. The germline CDR1 and CDR2 sequences are SEHNR and FQNEAQ (reference sequence). V gave up 2 bases and J gave up 6 bases, with 10 bases separating them. The CDR3 is 14 residues long. CDR3 amino acids: CASSLWGGDEKLFF. The CDR3 DNA follows: TGTGCCAGCAGCTTATGGGGAGGAGATGAAAAACTGTTTTTT.

This clone is a singleton in its sample. V is TRBV7-2 and J is TRBJ2-3; 8 positions agree with TRBD2. The V and J ends lost 5 bases and 4 bases, in that order; junction bases with no gene match: 8. This CDR3 comprises 15 residues. Germline V gene sequence: CDR1 SGHTA, CDR2 FQGNSA. The CDR3 region has the DNA TGTGCCAGCAGCCAACCCGGGGGGGCGGCAGATACGCAGTATTTT. It translates to CASSQPGGAADTQYF.

This sequence joins TRBV2 and TRBJ2-5; the match to TRBD2 covers 7 bases. CDR1 is SNHLY, CDR2 FYNNEI, per germline. Trimming took 4 bases from V and 0 from J; bases not matched to a gene: 5. The CDR3 has 15 residues. CDR3 bases: TGTGCCAGCAGTGGGTCGACTAGCTACCAAGAGACCCAGTACTTC. Amino acid sequence: CASSGSTSYQETQYF. Together with reference TRBV2 and TRBJ2-5, the CDR3 gives the full variable domain: EPEVTQTPSHQVTQMGQEVILRCVPISNHLYFYWYRQILGQKVEFLVSFYNNEISEKSEIFDDQFSVERPDGSNFTLKIRSTKLEDSAMYFCASSGSTSYQETQYFGPGTRLLVL.

This rearrangement joins TRBV7-2 to TRBJ1-2; 8 nucleotides align to TRBD1. The CDR3 runs to 13 residues. Trimming took 2 bases from V and 6 from J; bases not matched to a gene: 2. Germline loops: CDR1 SGHTA, CDR2 FQGNSA. The CDR3 spells CASSLQGADGYTF. The CDR3 DNA reads as TGTGCCAGCAGCTTACAGGGGGCTGATGGCTACACCTTC.

The rearrangement uses TRBV10-3 and TRBJ2-7; 7 bases match TRBD1. This CDR3 comprises 21 residues. The germline V gene encodes CDR1 ENHRY and CDR2 SYGVKD. J was trimmed by 0 bases and V by 5 bases; bases with no gene match: 25. In DNA, the CDR3 is TGTGCCATCAGTCCGGGTCGGGCCCCGAATAGACCCGGGACAGACTCCTACGAGCAGTACTTC. Translation gives CAISPGRAPNRPGTDSYEQYF.

The chain links TRBV2 to TRBJ1-4; D gene ambiguous. The CDR3 is 13 amino acids. The germline CDR1 and CDR2 sequences are SNHLY and FYNNEI. V lost 7 bases and J 4 bases, leaving 10 bases between the germline ends. The CDR3 bases are TGTGCCAGCATAAGGGAAGATAATGAAAAACTGTTTTTT. It translates to CASIREDNEKLFF. Drawing the rest from reference TRBV2 and TRBJ1-4, the complete variable domain is EPEVTQTPSHQVTQMGQEVILRCVPISNHLYFYWYRQILGQKVEFLVSFYNNEISEKSEIFDDQFSVERPDGSNFTLKIRSTKLEDSAMYFCASIREDNEKLFFGSGTQLSVL.

This clone was detected only once. This chain connects TRBV2 to TRBJ2-5; 7 bases are shared with TRBD2. Unmatched junction bases numbered 5, after V lost 8 bases and J lost 5 bases. CDR3 length: 12 amino acids. In germline, CDR1 is SNHLY, CDR2 FYNNEI. The CDR3 nucleotides are TGTGCCAGCCGGGGAGGGGCTGAGACCCAGTACTTC. It yields the protein CASRGGAETQYF.

The chain links TRBV7-2 to TRBJ1-1; D possibly corresponds to TRBD1 (5 bases). The germline V gene has CDR1 SGHTA and CDR2 FQGNSA. The CDR3 is 16 residues long. The germline V and J ends were trimmed by 7 bases and 1 base, with 19 bases remaining between them. The CDR3 bases are TGTGCCAGCACCGCGGGGGGGGACGGGCAGAACACTGAAGCTTTCTTT. Translated: CASTAGGDGQNTEAFF.

This clone is medium-sized (0.01 to 0.1%). The J gene is TRBJ1-5, the V gene TRBV28, with D possibly being TRBD1 (5 bases). Germline loops: CDR1 MDHEN, CDR2 SYDVKM. This CDR3 is 15 amino acids long. V gave up 7 bases and J gave up 2 bases, with 15 bases separating them. The CDR3 DNA follows: TGTGCCAGCAAACCCGGTGGGGGGGGCAATCAGCCCCAGCATTTT. Encoded protein: CASKPGGGGNQPQHF.

The genes are TRBV7-2 and TRBJ2-7; 8 bases map to TRBD1. The CDR3 covers 14 residues. With V trimmed by 5 bases and J by 4 bases, 7 bases remained unmatched. Germline CDR1 SGHTA, CDR2 FQGNSA. The CDR3 coding sequence is TGTGCCAGCAGCGCGACAGGGGCTTATTACGAGCAGTACTTC. It specifies CASSATGAYYEQYF.

The J gene is TRBJ2-6, the V gene TRBV28; D not certain. This CDR3 region has 13 residues. Germline CDR1 and CDR2: MDHEN and SYDVKM. V shed 3 bases and J shed 4 bases, with 4 bases lying between them. CDR3: CASSLGGANVLTF. DNA for the CDR3: TGTGCCAGCAGTTTGGGCGGGGCCAACGTCCTGACTTTC.

The rearrangement links TRBV6-4 to TRBJ2-1, with 8 bases matching TRBD2. CDR3 length equals 14 residues. Trimming took 4 bases from V and 5 from J; bases not matched to a gene: 4. Looked up from germline, CDR1 is MRHNA and CDR2 is SNTAGT. CDR3: CASSVRGGHNEQFF. The DNA of the CDR3 is TGTGCCAGCAGTGTACGGGGGGGGCACAATGAGCAGTTCTTC.

The chain employs TRBV28 and TRBJ1-1, with TRBD1 matching 7 bases. CDR1 and CDR2 from the germline V gene are MDHEN and SYDVKM. Trimming at V came to 4 bases and at J to 4 bases, leaving 12 bases not matched to a gene. The CDR3 covers 16 residues. CDR3 nucleotides: TGTGCCAGCAGTTATCCCCCGACAGGGCGAGGCACTGAAGCTTTCTTT. It specifies CASSYPPTGRGTEAFF.

This clone was observed a few times. The gene calls are TRBV2 and TRBJ1-5; 9 bases are shared with TRBD1. The CDR3 has 14 residues. Trimming at V came to 6 bases and at J to 3 bases, leaving 3 bases not matched to a gene. Germline V CDR1 and CDR2: SNHLY, FYNNEI. CDR3: CASRGQGNNQPQHF. The CDR3 nucleotides are TGTGCCAGCAGAGGACAGGGGAACAATCAGCCCCAGCATTTT.